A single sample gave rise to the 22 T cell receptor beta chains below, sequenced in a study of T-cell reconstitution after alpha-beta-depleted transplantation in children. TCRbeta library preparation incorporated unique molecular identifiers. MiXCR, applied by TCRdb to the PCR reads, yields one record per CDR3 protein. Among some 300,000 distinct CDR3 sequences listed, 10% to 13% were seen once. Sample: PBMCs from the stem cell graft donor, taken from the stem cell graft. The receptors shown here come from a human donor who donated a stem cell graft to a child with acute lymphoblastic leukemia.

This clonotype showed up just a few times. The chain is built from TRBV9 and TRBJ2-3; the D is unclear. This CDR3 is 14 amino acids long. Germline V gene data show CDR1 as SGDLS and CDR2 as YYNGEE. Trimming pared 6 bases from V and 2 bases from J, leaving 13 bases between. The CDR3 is CASTPLTATDTQYF. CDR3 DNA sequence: TGTGCCAGCACCCCGCTTACGGCCACAGATACGCAGTATTTT.

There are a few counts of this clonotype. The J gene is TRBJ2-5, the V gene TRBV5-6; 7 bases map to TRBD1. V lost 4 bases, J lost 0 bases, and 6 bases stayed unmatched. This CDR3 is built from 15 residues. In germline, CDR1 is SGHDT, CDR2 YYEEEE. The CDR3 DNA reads TGTGCCAGCAGCGGGTGGGGACAGAACCAAGAGACCCAGTACTTC. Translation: CASSGWGQNQETQYF. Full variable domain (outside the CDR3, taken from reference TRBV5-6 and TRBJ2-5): DAGVTQSPTHLIKTRGQQVTLRCSPKSGHDTVSWYQQALGQGPQFIFQYYEEEERQRGNFPDRFSGHQFPNYSSELNVNALLLGDSALYLCASSGWGQNQETQYFGPGTRLLVL.

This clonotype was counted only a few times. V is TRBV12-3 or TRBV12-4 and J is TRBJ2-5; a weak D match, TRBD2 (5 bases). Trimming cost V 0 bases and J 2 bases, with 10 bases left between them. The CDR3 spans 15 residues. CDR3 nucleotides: TGTGCCAGCAGTTTAGCCGGGCGGGTACAAGAGACCCAGTACTTC. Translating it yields CASSLAGRVQETQYF.

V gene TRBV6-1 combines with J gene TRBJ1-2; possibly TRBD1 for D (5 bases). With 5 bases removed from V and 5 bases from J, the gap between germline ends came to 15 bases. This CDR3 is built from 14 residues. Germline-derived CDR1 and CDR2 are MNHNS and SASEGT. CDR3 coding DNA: TGTGCCAGCAGTCCCGGGACCTCTGGGTATGGCTACACCTTC. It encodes CASSPGTSGYGYTF.

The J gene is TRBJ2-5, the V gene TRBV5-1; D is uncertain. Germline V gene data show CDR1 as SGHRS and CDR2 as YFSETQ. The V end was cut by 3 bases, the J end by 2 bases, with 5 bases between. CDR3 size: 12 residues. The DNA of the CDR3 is TGCGCCAGCAGCTCCGTTCAAGAGACCCAGTACTTC. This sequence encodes CASSSVQETQYF.

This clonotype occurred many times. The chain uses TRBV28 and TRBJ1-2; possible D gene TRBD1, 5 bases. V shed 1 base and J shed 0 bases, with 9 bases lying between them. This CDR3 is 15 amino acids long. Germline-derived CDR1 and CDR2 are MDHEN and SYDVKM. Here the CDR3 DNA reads TGTGCCAGCAGTTTATCGGGGCCGACTAACTATGGCTACACCTTC. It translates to CASSLSGPTNYGYTF.

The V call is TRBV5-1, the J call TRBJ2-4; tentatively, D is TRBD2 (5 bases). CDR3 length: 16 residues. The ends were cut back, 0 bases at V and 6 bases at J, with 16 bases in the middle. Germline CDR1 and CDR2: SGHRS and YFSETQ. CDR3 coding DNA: TGCGCCAGCAGCTTGGAGACGGGAAGGTCCAGAAACATTCAGTACTTC. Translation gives CASSLETGRSRNIQYF.

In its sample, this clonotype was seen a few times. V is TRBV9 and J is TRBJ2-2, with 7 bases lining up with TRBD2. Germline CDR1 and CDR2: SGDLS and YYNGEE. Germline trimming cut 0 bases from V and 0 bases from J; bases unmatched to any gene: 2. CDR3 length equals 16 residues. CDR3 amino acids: CASSVGAGANTGELFF. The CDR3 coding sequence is TGTGCCAGCAGCGTAGGCGCGGGGGCGAACACCGGGGAGCTGTTTTTT.

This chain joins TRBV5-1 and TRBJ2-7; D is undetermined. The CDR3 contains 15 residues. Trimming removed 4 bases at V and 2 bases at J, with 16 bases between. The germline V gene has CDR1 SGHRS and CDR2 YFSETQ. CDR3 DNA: TGCGCCAGCAGCCCTACACCGTCAACAACCTACGAGCAGTACTTC. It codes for CASSPTPSTTYEQYF.

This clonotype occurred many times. CDR3 sequence reads: CSAREGAFTF. The CDR3 bases are TGCAGTGCTAGAGAAGGGGCCTTCACCTTC. The chain is built from TRBV20-1 and TRBJ1-2; D perhaps matches TRBD1 (5 bases). The V gene's germline CDR1 is DFQATT and CDR2 SNEGSKA (reference sequence). CDR3 size: 10 residues. V was trimmed by 0 bases and J by 13 bases, leaving 9 bases between them.

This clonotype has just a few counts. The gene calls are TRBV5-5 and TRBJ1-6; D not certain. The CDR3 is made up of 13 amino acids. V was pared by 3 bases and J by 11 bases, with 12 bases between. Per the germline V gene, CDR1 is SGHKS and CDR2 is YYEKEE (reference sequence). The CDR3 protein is CASSSLTHTPLHF. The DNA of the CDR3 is TGTGCCAGCAGCTCTCTGACACACACACCCCTCCACTTT.

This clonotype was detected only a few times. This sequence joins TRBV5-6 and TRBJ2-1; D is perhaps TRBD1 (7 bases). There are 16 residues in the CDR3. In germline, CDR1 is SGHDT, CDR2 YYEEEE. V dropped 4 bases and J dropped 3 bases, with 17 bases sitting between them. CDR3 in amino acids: CASSGDSSGGYNEQFF. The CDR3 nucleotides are TGTGCCAGCAGCGGGGACAGTTCCGGGGGCTACAATGAGCAGTTCTTC.

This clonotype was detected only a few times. DNA of the CDR3: TGTGCCAGTAGTATGGGGCCGGGGGCCAACGTCCTGACTTTC. This encodes CASSMGPGANVLTF. V usage is TRBV19 and J usage is TRBJ2-6; TRBD1 might be the D (5 bases). This CDR3 spans 14 amino acids. Germline V gives CDR1 LNHDA, CDR2 SQIVND (reference sequence). V gave up 3 bases and J gave up 4 bases, with 7 bases separating them.

Here the CDR3 reads CASSSIPGELFF. CDR3 DNA sequence: TGTGCCAGCAGTTCGATACCGGGGGAGCTGTTTTTT. The chain is built from TRBV27 and TRBJ2-2, with D unclear. Trimming took 4 bases from V and 8 from J, leaving 8 bases between them. The CDR3 is 12 residues long. Germline V gives CDR1 MNHEY, CDR2 SMNVEV (reference sequence).

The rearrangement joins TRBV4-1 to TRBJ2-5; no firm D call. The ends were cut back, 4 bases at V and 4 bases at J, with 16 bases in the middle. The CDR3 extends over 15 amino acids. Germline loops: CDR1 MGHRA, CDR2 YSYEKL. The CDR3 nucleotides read TGCGCCAGCAGCCGCCAACAGATGACGGGAGAGACCCAGTACTTC. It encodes CASSRQQMTGETQYF.

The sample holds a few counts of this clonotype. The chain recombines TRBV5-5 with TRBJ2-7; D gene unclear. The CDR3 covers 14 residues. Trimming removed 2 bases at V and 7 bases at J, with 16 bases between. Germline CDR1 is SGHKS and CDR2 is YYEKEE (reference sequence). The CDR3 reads CASSLQTARGEQYF. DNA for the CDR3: TGTGCCAGCAGCTTACAAACGGCCCGAGGTGAGCAGTACTTC.

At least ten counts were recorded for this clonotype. CDR3 region: CASSTGLEAYHEQFF. The DNA of the CDR3 is TGCGCCAGCAGCACGGGACTAGAGGCTTACCATGAGCAGTTCTTC. The gene calls are TRBV4-3 and TRBJ2-1, with 8 positions matching TRBD2. The junction had 11 bases not matched to a gene; V was cut back by 5 bases and J by 8 bases. CDR1 and CDR2 (germline): LGHNA, YSLEER. The CDR3 runs to 15 residues.

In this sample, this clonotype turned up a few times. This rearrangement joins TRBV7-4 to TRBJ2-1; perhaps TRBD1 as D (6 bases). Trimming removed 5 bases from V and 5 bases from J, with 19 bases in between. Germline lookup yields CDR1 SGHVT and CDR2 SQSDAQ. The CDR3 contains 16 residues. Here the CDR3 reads CASSLSGASNHNEQFF. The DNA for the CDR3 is TGTGCCAGCAGCCTCTCAGGGGCCTCTAACCACAATGAGCAGTTCTTC.

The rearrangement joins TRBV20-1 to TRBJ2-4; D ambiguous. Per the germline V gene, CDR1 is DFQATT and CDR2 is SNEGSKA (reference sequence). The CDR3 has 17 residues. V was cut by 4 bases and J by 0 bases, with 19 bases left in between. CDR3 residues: CSATKFDLYLAKNIQYF. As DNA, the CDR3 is TGCAGTGCTACCAAGTTCGACCTGTATCTAGCCAAAAACATTCAGTACTTC.

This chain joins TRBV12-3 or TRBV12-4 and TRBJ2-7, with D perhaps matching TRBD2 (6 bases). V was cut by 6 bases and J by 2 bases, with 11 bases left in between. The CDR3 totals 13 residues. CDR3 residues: CASRVRGAYEQYF. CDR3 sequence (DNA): TGTGCCAGCAGGGTGCGGGGAGCCTACGAGCAGTACTTC.

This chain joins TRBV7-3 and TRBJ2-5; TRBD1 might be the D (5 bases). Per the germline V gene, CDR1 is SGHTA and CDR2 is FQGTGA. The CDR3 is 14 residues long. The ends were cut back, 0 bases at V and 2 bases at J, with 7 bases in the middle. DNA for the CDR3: TGTGCCAGCAGCTTAACCCCAGGGCAAGAGACCCAGTACTTC. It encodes CASSLTPGQETQYF.

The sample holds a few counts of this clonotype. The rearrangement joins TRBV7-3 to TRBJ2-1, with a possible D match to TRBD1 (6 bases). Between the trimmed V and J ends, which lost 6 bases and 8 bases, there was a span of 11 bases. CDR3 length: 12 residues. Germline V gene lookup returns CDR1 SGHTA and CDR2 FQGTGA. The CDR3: CASRSGAYEQFF. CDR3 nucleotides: TGTGCCAGCAGGTCAGGGGCCTATGAGCAGTTCTTC.